This TCR beta chain was identified in a study of persistence of HIV-infected CD4 T cells (dated by TCRdb to about 2020). Broadly, across the study: The median time the participants had spent on suppressive ART was 8 years. CMV- and HIV-1 Gag-responding CD4+ T cells were isolated from ART-treated individuals so that antigen-driven clonal expansion of HIV-1-infected cells could be examined. In the cross-participant TCR cluster analysis, eight or nine participants were included for CMV and roughly seven participants were included for Gag. TCRbeta sequencing assessed the clonality of all cells in each sorted population, while proviral sequencing assessed the clonality of infected cells. Apart from a couple of participants who underwent leukapheresis at a single time point, peripheral blood samples of up to about 180 mL were collected from participants at multiple time points.

In the paper's terms, the treatment or condition label means: suppressive antiretroviral therapy. Lysates of CMV-infected fibroblasts were used at around 10 ug/mL for cell stimulation. Responding CD4+ T cells were sorted on the basis of upregulation of both CD40 ligand and CD69. HIV-1-infected adults in whom suppressive ART had been started during chronic infection were enrolled as participants. For at least 4 years, participants had undetectable plasma HIV-1 RNA, below 50 copies/mL. To be included, participants needed a CD4+ T cell count above 400 cells/uL and a positive CMV serology. Before stimulation, PBMCs were isolated using density centrifugation and then depleted of CD8+ T cells. CD8-depleted PBMCs were stimulated for approximately 18 hours with anti-CD28/CD49d costimulation, CD40-blocking antibody and enfuvirtide to prevent new infections. Cell sorting was performed on a Beckman Coulter MoFlo Legacy or XDP sorter, and dead cells were excluded with propidium iodide. Genomic DNA was extracted with the QIAamp DNA Mini Kit for samples above one million cells, otherwise with the Quick-DNA Microprep Kit.

The research as a whole found: A correlation was observed between TCR oligoclonality and proviral oligoclonality within the same sorted populations. Significantly lower TCRbeta richness was observed in CMV- and Gag-responding cells than in anti-CD3/anti-CD28-responding cells, and higher oligoclonality was observed in CMV-responding cells than in CD3/CD28-stimulated and Gag-responding cells. Antigen-responding cells were enriched for degenerate expanded CDR3beta sequences, which suggests convergent selection of CD4+ responses to CMV and Gag. Because the TCR analyses were done in bulk, restricting them to just the rare CMV-responding cells that actually carried HIV-1 proviruses was not possible. Only a small number of individuals took part in the study, and only a limited range of antigens was tested.

For this clone: Which antigen it targets is not known. Per-nucleotide qualities are absent, and no much larger clonotype sits a single base away.

TCRbeta repertoires were sequenced from genomic DNA with the immunoSEQ hsTCRB assay version 4 in survey mode. For TCRbeta sequencing, genomic DNA was diluted to 10 ng/uL, and up to about 1 ug was used per sample. As for the authors' bioinformatics: TCRbeta data were analyzed in ImmunoSeq Analyzer 3.0, with diversity computed on productive nucleotide rearrangements. Using the Immunarch R package, lower-bound TCR diversity was estimated with the improved Chao index and clonality was estimated with the Gini coefficient. Different nucleotide rearrangements encoding the same CDR3beta amino acid sequence were treated as distinct clonotypes. TCRbeta sequences significantly enriched in antigen-responding cells relative to anti-CD3/anti-CD28-activated cells were identified by differential abundance analysis. TCRs were clustered by predicted peptide-MHC specificity with GLIPH2, both within individual participants and across merged participant data sets. TCRdb carries this immuneACCESS record with in-frame sequences only. Its versions omit some clonotypes, under half of them owing to an unresolved V gene in the studies checked, with the rest unexplained. The D gene and trimming were derived from the DNA, and the V and J assignments and clone size from that table. The sample table holds approximately 8,000 clones, of which roughly 60% were seen once. The top ten clonotypes cover around 20% of the sample.

Specimen: CD4+ T cells sorted from PBMCs after roughly 18-hour stimulation, collected from a patient who received antiretroviral therapy. The cell subset or site label here, explained by the study, means: CD40L+CD69+ CD4 T cells responding to CMV lysate. This receptor was taken from an adult man with HIV who was CMV-seropositive.

The CDR3 sequence is CASSRGQQNTGELFF. The bases are TGTGCCAGTAGTCGAGGACAGCAGAACACCGGGGAGCTGTTTTTT. The V and J segments used are TRBV19 and TRBJ2-2; a weak D assignment points to TRBD1 (6 bases agree). The CDR3 holds 15 amino acids from the cysteine to the phenylalanine. The sequence is cut down to CDR3 DNA, 45 bases in frame from base 1. Via the germline V gene (reference sequence), CDR1 is LNHDA and CDR2 SQIVND. Trimming at the junction amounts to 5 bases on V and 1 base on J, and the germline ends lie 11 bases apart.